What follows is one T cell receptor (beta chain) and its context. The sample originates from a study of blood T cell repertoires in COVID-19. On the study more broadly: Samples came from the United States, Italy and Spain, spanning acute and convalescent COVID-19. PBMCs, B-cell-depleted T cells, or T cells provided the cDNA or gDNA that made up the material.

Per the authors' pipeline: Quantification of nucleated cells was approximated via reference gene primer amplification. Only in-frame clones appear in the TCRdb table, and some are missing; sequencing was by immunoSEQ multiplex PCR. V, J and clone size were drawn from that table, and D and trimming were deduced from the DNA. Of roughly 290,000 clones in the sample, approximately 85% were seen once. CDR3 size: 14 residues. CDR1 LGHDT and CDR2 YNNKEL come from the germline V gene (reference sequence). The V and J ends lost 7 bases and 2 bases, in that order; junction bases with no gene match: 7. The chain uses TRBV3-1 (or the pseudogene TRBV3-2) and TRBJ1-1; TRBD1 aligns across 7 bases. Sequencing input: peripheral blood. The receptor was derived from a human donor with COVID-19, enrolled during active disease. The donor label of this sample is uncertain. The CDR3 DNA sequence: TGTGCCAGCAATCTCAGGGGGGTTAACACTGAAGCTTTCTTT. Protein: CASNLRGVNTEAFF.